Below, 24 T cell receptor beta chains from the same sample are listed, as sequenced in a study of OX40 agonist ivuxolimab in advanced cancers. Sequenced by immunoSEQ multiplex PCR; TCRdb stores in-frame clones only, minus some. The data show some 65,000 clones, about 85% seen once. The source material was CD4+ or CD8+ T cells sorted from blood, sampled in a trial of the OX40 agonist ivuxolimab. All receptors come from an adult with an advanced solid tumor such as melanoma, head and neck, liver or kidney cancer.

In DNA form, the CDR3 reads TGTGCCAGCAGTTTAGACAGGGGGAGAAGGAGCTACACCTTC. It specifies CASSLDRGRRSYTF. The rearrangement uses TRBV28 and TRBJ1-2; TRBD1 matches at 9 bases. The CDR3 contains 14 residues. Germline CDR1 is MDHEN and CDR2 is SYDVKM. The trim removed 2 bases at V and 9 bases at J, leaving 7 bases unmatched.

The V gene is TRBV5-1, the J gene TRBJ1-2; D call uncertain. V was clipped by 0 bases and J by 7 bases, with 7 bases between them. Germline V gives CDR1 SGHRS, CDR2 YFSETQ. The CDR3 sequence is 12 residues long. The CDR3 nucleotides are TGCGCCAGCAGCTTGGGGAGAGGTGGCTACACCTTC. Its translation is CASSLGRGGYTF.

The rearrangement uses TRBV13 and TRBJ2-7, with a possible D match to TRBD1 (7 bases). Between the trimmed V and J ends, which lost 6 bases and 3 bases, there was a span of 15 bases. In germline, CDR1 is PRHDT, CDR2 FYEKMQ (reference sequence). The CDR3 has 14 amino acids. CDR3: CASSRRDSHYEQYF. DNA of the CDR3: TGTGCCAGCAGTAGGAGGGACAGCCACTACGAGCAGTACTTC.

CDR3 DNA: TGTGCCAGCAGTTTCCCTTCTAGCGGGAGAAGCGCTGGGGCCAACGTCCTGACTTTC. Translating it yields CASSFPSSGRSAGANVLTF. The V gene is TRBV28, the J gene TRBJ2-6; TRBD2 agrees at 10 bases. This CDR3 contains 19 residues. CDR1 is MDHEN and CDR2 is SYDVKM in the germline V gene. V lost 3 bases and J lost 2; bases outside the gene matches: 10.

This sequence joins TRBV4-3 and TRBJ1-5; 9 bases map to TRBD1. Germline CDR1 and CDR2: LGHNA and YSLEER. There are 15 residues in the CDR3. J lost 5 bases, V lost 4 bases, and 6 bases had no gene match. The CDR3 DNA is TGCGCCAGCAGCCTAACAGGGGGCGGGGATCAGCCCCAGCATTTT. As protein: CASSLTGGGDQPQHF.

The CDR3 DNA is TGTGCCAGCAGCCCGGATGCAGGACGCACAGATACGCAGTATTTT. Its translation: CASSPDAGRTDTQYF. The chain has TRBV5-5 and TRBJ2-3; D ambiguous. CDR1 SGHKS and CDR2 YYEKEE come from the germline V gene (reference sequence). Trimming cost V 4 bases and J 1 base, with 13 bases left between them. This CDR3 region has 15 residues.

This chain joins TRBV2 and TRBJ2-7, with 7 nucleotides matching TRBD1. The CDR3 has 13 residues. V was clipped by 1 base and J by 6 bases; unmatched bases: 3. Germline CDR1 is SNHLY and CDR2 is FYNNEI. CDR3 region: CASSEETGTEQYF. In DNA, the CDR3 is TGTGCCAGCAGTGAAGAGACAGGGACCGAGCAGTACTTC. Together with reference TRBV2 and TRBJ2-7, the CDR3 gives the full variable domain: EPEVTQTPSHQVTQMGQEVILRCVPISNHLYFYWYRQILGQKVEFLVSFYNNEISEKSEIFDDQFSVERPDGSNFTLKIRSTKLEDSAMYFCASSEETGTEQYFGPGTRLTVT.

V is TRBV30 and J is TRBJ1-3; 7 bases match TRBD1. The trim removed 1 base at V and 3 bases at J, leaving 9 bases unmatched. Looked up from germline, CDR1 is GTSNPN and CDR2 is SVGIG (reference sequence). The CDR3 loop spans 16 amino acids. Here the CDR3 DNA reads TGTGCCTGGAGTGCGACAGGGTACCTTAATGGAAACACCATATATTTT. It is translated as CAWSATGYLNGNTIYF.

The V call is TRBV29-1, the J call TRBJ2-5; D is perhaps TRBD2 (6 bases). Trimming removed 5 bases at V and 5 bases at J, with 9 bases between. The CDR3 consists of 11 residues. The germline V gene has CDR1 SQVTM and CDR2 ANQGSEA. CDR3 in DNA: TGCAGCGTTCAGGAGGGTGAGACCCAGTACTTC. Its protein product is CSVQEGETQYF.

The V and J genes are TRBV6-1 and TRBJ2-7; D uncertain. The ends were cut back, 6 bases at V and 5 bases at J, with 14 bases in the middle. This CDR3 is 13 amino acids long. CDR1 is MNHNS and CDR2 is SASEGT in the germline V gene. CDR3 amino acids: CASRPTATDEQYF. Written as DNA, the CDR3 is TGTGCCAGCAGACCCACGGCGACGGACGAGCAGTACTTC.

The chain is built from TRBV29-1 and TRBJ2-2, with D possibly TRBD1 on 6 matching bases. The CDR3 contains 16 residues. The V and J ends lost 2 bases and 5 bases respectively, with 18 bases between them. The V gene's germline CDR1 is SQVTM and CDR2 ANQGSEA. The CDR3 region has the DNA TGCAGCGTTGAAATTCGCGCGGACAGACCGACCGGGGAGCTGTTTTTT. Its protein is CSVEIRADRPTGELFF.

V and J are TRBV18 and TRBJ1-1; TRBD1 might be the D (6 bases). CDR1 is KGHSH, CDR2 LQKENI, per germline. Trimming removed 0 bases from V and 2 bases from J, with 10 bases in between. The CDR3 runs to 15 residues. DNA for the CDR3: TGTGCCAGCTCACCACCGGCGACAGGAAACACTGAAGCTTTCTTT. Translated, it gives CASSPPATGNTEAFF.

V gene TRBV2 combines with J gene TRBJ2-7; D unresolved. The CDR3 is made up of 13 amino acids. From germline, CDR1 is SNHLY and CDR2 FYNNEI. V was clipped by 6 bases and J by 2 bases, with 11 bases between them. The CDR3 reads CASRSWEAYEQYF. The CDR3 DNA follows: TGTGCCAGCAGATCCTGGGAAGCCTACGAGCAGTACTTC.

The chain couples TRBV29-1 to TRBJ1-2; D gene unclear. CDR1 and CDR2 (germline): SQVTM, ANQGSEA. The CDR3 sequence is 13 residues long. The V and J ends lost 5 bases and 8 bases respectively, with 18 bases between them. For the CDR3, the DNA is TGCAGCGTTTACTTGCAGGAGACTATGGGCTACACCTTC. Translated: CSVYLQETMGYTF.

The chain has TRBV9 and TRBJ2-2, with unresolved D. CDR1 is SGDLS and CDR2 is YYNGEE in the germline V gene. Trimming shortened V by 0 bases and J by 5 bases, and 5 bases separated the two germline ends. CDR3 length: 13 amino acids. The CDR3 region has the DNA TGTGCCAGCAGCGTAGGACCAACCGGGGAGCTGTTTTTT. Its protein is CASSVGPTGELFF.

The chain has TRBV11-2 and TRBJ2-7, with TRBD1 matching 10 bases. CDR3 length: 13 amino acids. The germline gives CDR1 SGHAT, CDR2 FQNNGV. The ends lost 5 bases at V and 3 bases at J; junction bases unmatched: 1. CDR3 DNA: TGTGCCAGCAGCAGGACAGGGGGCTACGAGCAGTACTTC. Its protein is CASSRTGGYEQYF.

This chain uses TRBV27 with TRBJ1-2; weak D call: TRBD1 (5 bases). V was shortened by 6 bases and J by 6 bases, with 26 bases between the two germline ends. The CDR3 spans 17 residues. The germline V gene has CDR1 MNHEY and CDR2 SMNVEV (reference sequence). CDR3 in amino acids: CASSPTSPSGIGHGYTF. The CDR3 region has the DNA TGTGCCAGCAGCCCTACCTCTCCCTCAGGGATTGGCCATGGCTACACCTTC.

V and J are TRBV7-2 and TRBJ2-7; D is ambiguous. Germline V lookup: CDR1 SGHTA, CDR2 FQGNSA. The ends were cut back, 4 bases at V and 2 bases at J, with 15 bases in the middle. The CDR3 totals 15 residues. CDR3 nucleotide sequence: TGTGCCAGCAGCTCTATACCAGAAGACCCCTACGAGCAGTACTTC. As protein: CASSSIPEDPYEQYF.

The V and J genes are TRBV12-5 and TRBJ2-5; D call uncertain. CDR1 is LGHNT and CDR2 is FRNRAP in the germline V gene. The CDR3 has 13 amino acids. Deletions cut 6 bases from V and 2 bases from J, with 10 bases between. CDR3 nucleotide sequence: TGTGCTAGTGGACCAGGACCACAAGAGACCCAGTACTTC. This gives the protein CASGPGPQETQYF. The full variable domain, rest sourced from reference TRBV12-5 and TRBJ2-5, is DARVTQTPRHKVTEMGQEVTMRCQPILGHNTVFWYRQTMMQGLELLAYFRNRAPLDDSGMPKDRFSAEMPDATLATLKIQPSEPRDSAVYFCASGPGPQETQYFGPGTRLLVL.

This chain links TRBV12-5 with TRBJ2-6, with a possible D match to TRBD1 (6 bases). From germline, CDR1 is LGHNT and CDR2 FRNRAP. Trimming took off 5 bases at V and 0 bases at J, with 17 bases between the two ends. This CDR3 contains 18 residues. CDR3 sequence: CASGESRDKPSGANVLTF. The CDR3 region has the DNA TGTGCTAGTGGTGAATCACGGGACAAGCCCTCTGGGGCCAACGTCCTGACTTTC.

The V call is TRBV2, the J call TRBJ2-7; D possibly corresponds to TRBD1 (6 bases). The V end was cut by 5 bases, the J end by 3 bases, with 14 bases between. Germline CDR1 and CDR2: SNHLY and FYNNEI. CDR3 size: 14 residues. This chain's CDR3 is CASSSTGDDYEQYF. DNA for the CDR3: TGTGCCAGCAGTTCGACAGGAGACGACTACGAGCAGTACTTC.

The chain recombines TRBV6-5 with TRBJ2-5, with a weak D call TRBD2 (6 bases). The germline V gene encodes CDR1 MNHEY and CDR2 SVGAGI. V lost 2 bases and J lost 11, with 12 bases in between. The CDR3 loop spans 12 amino acids. The CDR3 is CASSYKGGEQYF. The CDR3 DNA follows: TGTGCCAGCAGTTACAAAGGCGGGGAGCAGTACTTC.

The V call is TRBV7-7, the J call TRBJ2-5; 7 bases fit TRBD2. CDR3 size: 14 residues. From germline, CDR1 is SSHAT and CDR2 FNYEAQ (reference sequence). The ends lost 1 base at V and 4 bases at J; junction bases unmatched: 3. The CDR3 region is CASSLGLAGETQYF. The DNA of the CDR3 is TGTGCCAGCAGCTTAGGACTAGCTGGAGAGACCCAGTACTTC.

The rearrangement links TRBV18 to TRBJ2-7; D ambiguous. The V end lost 2 bases, the J end lost 3 bases, and 8 bases lay between the germline ends. Germline CDR1 is KGHSH and CDR2 is LQKENI. This CDR3 has 13 residues. CDR3: CASSPRERYEQYF. The CDR3 nucleotides are TGTGCCAGCTCACCAAGAGAGCGCTACGAGCAGTACTTC.